This record covers a single TCR beta chain. In germline, CDR1 is MNHEY, CDR2 SVGEGT. The junction had 5 bases not matched to a gene; V was cut back by 2 bases and J by 4 bases. The CDR3 is made up of 15 amino acids. This specimen comes from a study of patients and donors after allogeneic stem cell transplantation. A single record per CDR3 protein comes from TCRdb applying MiXCR to the RT-PCR reads. The sample holds 150,000 to 200,000 distinct CDR3 sequences, 40% to 45% seen once. Sequencing used blood, either unsorted or a sorted T cell fraction (not recorded which). This TCR was recovered from a human donor who was either an allogeneic HSCT recipient or a stem cell or donor lymphocyte infusion donor (not recorded which). It is not recorded whose cells these are; they may come from a transplant donor. The chain links TRBV6-2 or TRBV6-3 to TRBJ2-1, with 7 bases aligning to TRBD2. CDR3 coding DNA: TGTGCCAGCAGTTACGAGGGAGGGGCTTACAATGAGCAGTTCTTC. Translation gives CASSYEGGAYNEQFF.